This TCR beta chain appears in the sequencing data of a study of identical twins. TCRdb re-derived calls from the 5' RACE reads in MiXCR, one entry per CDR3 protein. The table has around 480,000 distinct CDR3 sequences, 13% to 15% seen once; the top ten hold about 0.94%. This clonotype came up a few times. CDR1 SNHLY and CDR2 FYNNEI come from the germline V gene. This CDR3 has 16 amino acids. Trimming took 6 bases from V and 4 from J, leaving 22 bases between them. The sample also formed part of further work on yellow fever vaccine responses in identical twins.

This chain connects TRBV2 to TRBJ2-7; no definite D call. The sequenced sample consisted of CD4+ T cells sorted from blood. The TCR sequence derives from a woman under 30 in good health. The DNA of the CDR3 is TGTGCCAGCAGCTATTCCCCCGGCAGTGGTGGGTACGAGCAGTACTTC. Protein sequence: CASSYSPGSGGYEQYF.